This T cell receptor (beta chain) was profiled in a study of T cell changes during pregnancy in multiple sclerosis. The repertoire was sequenced with immunoSEQ multiplex PCR; TCRdb's copy has only in-frame clones and lacks some. The sample yields around 28,000 clones, 89% seen once. The V end was cut by 4 bases, the J end by 1 base, with 11 bases between. CDR1 and CDR2 from the germline V gene are SGHAT and FQNNGV. CDR3 length: 15 residues. V usage is TRBV11-2 and J usage is TRBJ1-5, with D unclear. The source is a female donor in good health, enrolled as a control in a pregnancy study. Source: CD4+ T cells from peripheral blood mononuclear cells, taken in the first trimester of pregnancy. CDR3 in DNA: TGTGCCAGCAGCTACCCGGTCGTGAGCAATCAGCCCCAGCATTTT. Translation: CASSYPVVSNQPQHF.